The 2 T cell receptor beta chains given below trace back to one sample, sequenced in a study of shared clonotypes between healthy human individuals. Data came from immunoSEQ multiplex PCR; TCRdb stores just in-frame clones and leaves some out. The sample contains over a million clones, roughly 96% of which appear only once. The sample comprised naive CD4+ T cells sorted from blood. The sample's subset: CD45RA+ positively selected. These receptor sequences come from a man younger than 45 in good health.

This clone was recorded once. The chain is built from TRBV6-1 and TRBJ2-2; D is unclear. Germline V gene sequence: CDR1 MNHNS, CDR2 SASEGT. V was clipped by 10 bases and J by 1 base, with 16 bases between them. CDR3 length: 15 amino acids. CDR3 DNA: TGTGCCACCCTACCGAGGAAAGGGAACACCGGGGAGCTGTTTTTT. Protein: CATLPRKGNTGELFF.

The rearrangement uses TRBV5-1 and TRBJ2-7; 10 positions match TRBD2. The V and J ends lost 0 bases and 6 bases, in that order; junction bases with no gene match: 6. Germline CDR1 SGHRS, CDR2 YFSETQ. This CDR3 has 15 residues. The DNA of the CDR3 is TGCGCCAGCAGCTTGGAAGCGGGAGGGCCTTTCGAGCAGTACTTC. This sequence encodes CASSLEAGGPFEQYF.